This TCR beta chain was captured in a study of blood T cell repertoires in COVID-19. About the research overall: Some COVID-19 samples were acute and others convalescent; all came from the United States, Italy and Spain. Sample material is recorded as cDNA or gDNA derived from T cells, B-cell-depleted T cells, or PBMCs.

After removal of 2 bases from V and 5 bases from J, the junction contained 9 bases not matched to a gene. The CDR3 spans 15 residues. The germline V gene has CDR1 SGHRS and CDR2 YFSETQ. The authors' processing: Amplification from reference gene primers served as the basis for estimated nucleated cell counts. Clones were read by immunoSEQ multiplex PCR, and TCRdb kept only the in-frame ones, dropping some. V and J calls and clone size are copied from that table; D and trimming were computed from the DNA. The profile shows about 440,000 clones, 75% to 90% of them singletons. In its sample, this clone was seen once.

Sequences were obtained from peripheral blood. The TCR originated in a woman aged 25 to 39 with acute or convalescent COVID-19. The genes are TRBV5-1 and TRBJ1-2; TRBD1 matches at 7 bases. CDR3 DNA sequence: TGCGCCAGCAGCTTTGGGGCAGGGGGTCTTTATGGCTACACCTTC. This gives the protein CASSFGAGGLYGYTF.